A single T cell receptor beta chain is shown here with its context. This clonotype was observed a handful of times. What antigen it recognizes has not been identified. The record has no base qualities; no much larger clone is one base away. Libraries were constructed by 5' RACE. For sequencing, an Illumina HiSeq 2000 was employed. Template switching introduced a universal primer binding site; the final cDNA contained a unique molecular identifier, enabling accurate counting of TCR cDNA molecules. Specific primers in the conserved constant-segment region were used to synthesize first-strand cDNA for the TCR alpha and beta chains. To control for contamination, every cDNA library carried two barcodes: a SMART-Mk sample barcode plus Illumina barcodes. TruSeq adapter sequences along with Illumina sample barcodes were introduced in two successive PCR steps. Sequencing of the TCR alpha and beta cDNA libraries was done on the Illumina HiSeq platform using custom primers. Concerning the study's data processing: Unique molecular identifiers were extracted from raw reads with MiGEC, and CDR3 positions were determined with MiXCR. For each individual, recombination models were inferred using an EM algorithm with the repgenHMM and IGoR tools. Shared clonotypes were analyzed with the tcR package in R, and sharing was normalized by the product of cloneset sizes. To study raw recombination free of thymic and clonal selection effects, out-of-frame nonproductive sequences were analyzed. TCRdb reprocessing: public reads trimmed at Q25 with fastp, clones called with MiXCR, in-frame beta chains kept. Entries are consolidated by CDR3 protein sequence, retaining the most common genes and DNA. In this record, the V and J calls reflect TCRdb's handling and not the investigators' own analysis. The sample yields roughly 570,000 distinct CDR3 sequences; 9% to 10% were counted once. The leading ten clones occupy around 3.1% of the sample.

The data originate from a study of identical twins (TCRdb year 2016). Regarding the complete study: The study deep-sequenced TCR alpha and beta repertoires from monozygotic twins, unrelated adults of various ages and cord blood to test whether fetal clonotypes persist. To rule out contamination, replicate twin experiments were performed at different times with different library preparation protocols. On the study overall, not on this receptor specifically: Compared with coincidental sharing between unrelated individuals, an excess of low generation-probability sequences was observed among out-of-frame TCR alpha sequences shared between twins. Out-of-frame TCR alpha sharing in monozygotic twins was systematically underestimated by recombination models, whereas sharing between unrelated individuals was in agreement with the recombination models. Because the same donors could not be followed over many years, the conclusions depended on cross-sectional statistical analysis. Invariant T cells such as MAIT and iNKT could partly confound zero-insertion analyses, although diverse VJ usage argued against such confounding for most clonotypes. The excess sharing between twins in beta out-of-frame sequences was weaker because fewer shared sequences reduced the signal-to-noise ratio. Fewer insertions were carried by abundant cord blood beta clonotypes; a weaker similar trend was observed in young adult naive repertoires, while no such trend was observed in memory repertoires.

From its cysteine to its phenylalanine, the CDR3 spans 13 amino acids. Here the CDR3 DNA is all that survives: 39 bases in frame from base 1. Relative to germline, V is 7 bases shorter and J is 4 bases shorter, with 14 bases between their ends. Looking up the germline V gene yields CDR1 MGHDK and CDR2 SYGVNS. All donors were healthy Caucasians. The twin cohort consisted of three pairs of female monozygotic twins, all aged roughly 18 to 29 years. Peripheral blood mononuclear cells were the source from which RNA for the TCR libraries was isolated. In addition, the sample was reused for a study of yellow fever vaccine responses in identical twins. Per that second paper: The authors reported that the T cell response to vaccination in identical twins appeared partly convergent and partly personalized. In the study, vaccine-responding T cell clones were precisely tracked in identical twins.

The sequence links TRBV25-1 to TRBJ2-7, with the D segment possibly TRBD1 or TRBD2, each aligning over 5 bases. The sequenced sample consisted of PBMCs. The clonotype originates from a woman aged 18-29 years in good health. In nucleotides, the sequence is TGTGCCAGCATTGCTAGGGGACGGTACGAGCAGTACTTC. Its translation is CASIARGRYEQYF.